The clone carrying this TCR beta chain was detected a few times. The sample belongs to a study of blood T cell repertoires in COVID-19. Turning to the study itself: From T cells, B-cell-depleted T cells, or PBMCs came the material, which was cDNA or gDNA.

There are 14 residues in the CDR3. V dropped 3 bases and J dropped 4; count of bases not matched to a gene: 5. The germline CDR1 and CDR2 sequences are PRHDT and FYEKMQ (reference sequence). Under the authors' procedure: Researchers report that nucleated cell counts were estimated from reference gene primer amplification. Some clones are missing from TCRdb's copy, which holds only in-frame ones; the method was immunoSEQ multiplex PCR. V and J calls and clone size are given by that table; D and trimming were obtained from the DNA. The sample holds 200,000 to 300,000 clones, around nine tenths seen once.

Material for sequencing was peripheral blood. The source of this sequence is a man aged 35-49 years who had recovered from COVID-19. The chain links TRBV13 to TRBJ1-1; 7 nucleotides line up with TRBD1. The CDR3 region is CASSFGQGGTEAFF. As DNA, the CDR3 is TGTGCCAGCAGCTTTGGGCAGGGGGGCACTGAAGCTTTCTTT. The variable domain in full, with the rest retrieved from reference TRBV13 and TRBJ1-1, is AAGVIQSPRHLIKEKRETATLKCYPIPRHDTVYWYQQGPGQDPQFLISFYEKMQSDKGSIPDRFSAQQFSDYHSELNMSSLELGDSALYFCASSFGQGGTEAFFGQGTRLTVV.